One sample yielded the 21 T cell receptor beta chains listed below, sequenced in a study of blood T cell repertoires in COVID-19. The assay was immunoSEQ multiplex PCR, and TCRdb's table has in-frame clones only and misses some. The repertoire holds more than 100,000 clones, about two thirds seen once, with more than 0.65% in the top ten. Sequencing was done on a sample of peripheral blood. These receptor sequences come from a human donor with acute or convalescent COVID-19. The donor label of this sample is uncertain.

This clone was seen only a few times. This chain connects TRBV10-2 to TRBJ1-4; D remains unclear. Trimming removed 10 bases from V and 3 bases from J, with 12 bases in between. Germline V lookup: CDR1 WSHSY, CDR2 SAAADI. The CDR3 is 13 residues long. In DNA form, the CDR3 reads TGCGCCATTAAGGGCGGGCCTAATGAAAAACTGTTTTTT. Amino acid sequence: CAIKGGPNEKLFF.

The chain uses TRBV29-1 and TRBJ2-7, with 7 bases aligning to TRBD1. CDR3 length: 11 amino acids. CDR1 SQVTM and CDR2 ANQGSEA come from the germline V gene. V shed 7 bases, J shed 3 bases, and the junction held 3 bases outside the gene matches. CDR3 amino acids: CSAGTDYEQYF. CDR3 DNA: TGCAGCGCTGGGACAGACTACGAGCAGTACTTC.

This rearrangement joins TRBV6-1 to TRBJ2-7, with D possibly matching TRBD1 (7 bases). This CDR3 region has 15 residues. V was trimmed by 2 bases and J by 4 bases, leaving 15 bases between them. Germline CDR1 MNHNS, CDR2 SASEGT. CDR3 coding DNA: TGTGCCAGCAGTGAAAGCCAGGCAGGGGGGTACGAGCAGTACTTC. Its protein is CASSESQAGGYEQYF.

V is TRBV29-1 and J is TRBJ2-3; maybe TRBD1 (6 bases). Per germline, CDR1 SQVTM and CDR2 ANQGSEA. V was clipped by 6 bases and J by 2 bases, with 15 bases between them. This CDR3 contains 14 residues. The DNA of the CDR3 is TGCAGCGTGGCCGGGACACGGTCCACAGATACGCAGTATTTT. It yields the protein CSVAGTRSTDTQYF.

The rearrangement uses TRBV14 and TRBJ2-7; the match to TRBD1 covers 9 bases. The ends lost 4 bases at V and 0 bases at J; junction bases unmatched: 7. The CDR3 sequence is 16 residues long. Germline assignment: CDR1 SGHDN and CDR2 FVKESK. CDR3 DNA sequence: TGTGCCAGCAGCCTCACCGGGACAGGGTACTCCTACGAGCAGTACTTC. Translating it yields CASSLTGTGYSYEQYF.

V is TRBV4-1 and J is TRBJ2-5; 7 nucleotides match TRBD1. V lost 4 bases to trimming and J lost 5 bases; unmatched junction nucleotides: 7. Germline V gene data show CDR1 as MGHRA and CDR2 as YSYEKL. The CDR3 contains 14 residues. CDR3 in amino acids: CASSPRQGRETQYF. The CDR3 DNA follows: TGCGCCAGCAGCCCCCGACAGGGTCGGGAGACCCAGTACTTC.

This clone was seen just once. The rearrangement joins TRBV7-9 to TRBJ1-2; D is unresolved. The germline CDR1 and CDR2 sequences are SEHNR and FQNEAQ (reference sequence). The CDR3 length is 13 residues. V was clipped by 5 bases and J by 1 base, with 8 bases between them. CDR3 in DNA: TGTGCCAGCAGCGTACAGATTAACTATGGCTACACCTTC. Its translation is CASSVQINYGYTF.

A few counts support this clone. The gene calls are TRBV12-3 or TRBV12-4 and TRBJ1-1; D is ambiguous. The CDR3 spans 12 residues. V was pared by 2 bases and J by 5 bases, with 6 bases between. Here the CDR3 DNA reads TGTGCCAGCAGTTTAAGGAGGACTGAAGCTTTCTTT. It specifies CASSLRRTEAFF.

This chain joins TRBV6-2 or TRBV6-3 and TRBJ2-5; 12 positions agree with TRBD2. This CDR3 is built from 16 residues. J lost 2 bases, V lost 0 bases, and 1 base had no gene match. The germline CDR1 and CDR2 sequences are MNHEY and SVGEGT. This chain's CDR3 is CASSYSTSGGQETQYF. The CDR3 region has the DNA TGTGCCAGCAGTTACTCGACTAGCGGGGGACAAGAGACCCAGTACTTC.

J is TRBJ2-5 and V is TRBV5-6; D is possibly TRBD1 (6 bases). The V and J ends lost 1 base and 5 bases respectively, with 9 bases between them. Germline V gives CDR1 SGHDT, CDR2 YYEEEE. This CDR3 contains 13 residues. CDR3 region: CASSLNRAETQYF. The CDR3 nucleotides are TGTGCCAGCAGCTTGAACAGGGCGGAGACCCAGTACTTC.

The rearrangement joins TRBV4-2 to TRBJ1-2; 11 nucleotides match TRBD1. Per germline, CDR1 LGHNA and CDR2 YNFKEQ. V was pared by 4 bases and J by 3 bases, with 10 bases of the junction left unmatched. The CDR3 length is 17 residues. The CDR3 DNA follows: TGTGCCAGCAGCCGACCGGGACAGGGGGTCCAGGACTATGGCTACACCTTC. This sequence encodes CASSRPGQGVQDYGYTF.

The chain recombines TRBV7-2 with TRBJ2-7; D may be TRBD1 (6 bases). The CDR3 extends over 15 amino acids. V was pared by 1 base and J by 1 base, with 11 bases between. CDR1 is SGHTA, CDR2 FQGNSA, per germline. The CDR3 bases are TGTGCCAGCAGCTTAGTCCGGACAGAATCCTACGAGCAGTACTTC. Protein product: CASSLVRTESYEQYF.

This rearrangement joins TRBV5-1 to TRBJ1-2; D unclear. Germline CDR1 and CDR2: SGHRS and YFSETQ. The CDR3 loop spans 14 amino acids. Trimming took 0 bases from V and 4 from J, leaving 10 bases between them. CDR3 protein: CASSLVAEGYGYTF. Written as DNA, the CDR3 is TGCGCCAGCAGCTTGGTAGCGGAGGGCTATGGCTACACCTTC. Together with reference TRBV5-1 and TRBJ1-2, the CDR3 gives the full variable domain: KAGVTQTPRYLIKTRGQQVTLSCSPISGHRSVSWYQQTPGQGLQFLFEYFSETQRNKGNFPGRFSGRQFSNSRSEMNVSTLELGDSALYLCASSLVAEGYGYTFGSGTRLTVV.

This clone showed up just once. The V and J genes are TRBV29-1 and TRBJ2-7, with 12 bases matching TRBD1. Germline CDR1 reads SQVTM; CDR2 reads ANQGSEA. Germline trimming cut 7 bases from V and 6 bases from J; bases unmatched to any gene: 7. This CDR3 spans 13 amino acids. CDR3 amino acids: CSGGDRGLSEQYF. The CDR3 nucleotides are TGCAGCGGGGGGGACAGGGGGCTGAGCGAGCAGTACTTC.

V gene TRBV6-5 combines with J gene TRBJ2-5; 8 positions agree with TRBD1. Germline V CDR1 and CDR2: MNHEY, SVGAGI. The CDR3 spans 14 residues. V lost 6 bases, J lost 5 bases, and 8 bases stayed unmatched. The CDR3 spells CASRGRGRWETQYF. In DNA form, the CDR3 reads TGTGCCAGCAGGGGCAGGGGGCGATGGGAGACCCAGTACTTC.

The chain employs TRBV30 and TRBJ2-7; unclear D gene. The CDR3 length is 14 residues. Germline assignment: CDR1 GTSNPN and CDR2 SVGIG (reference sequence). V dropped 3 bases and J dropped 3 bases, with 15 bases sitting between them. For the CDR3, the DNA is TGTGCCTGGAGCGGGTCTCATAATTTCTACGAGCAGTACTTC. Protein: CAWSGSHNFYEQYF. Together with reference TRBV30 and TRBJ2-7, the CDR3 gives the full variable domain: SQTIHQWPATLVQPVGSPLSLECTVEGTSNPNLYWYRQAAGRGLQLLFYSVGIGQISSEVPQNLSASRPQDRQFILSSKKLLLSDSGFYLCAWSGSHNFYEQYFGPGTRLTVT.

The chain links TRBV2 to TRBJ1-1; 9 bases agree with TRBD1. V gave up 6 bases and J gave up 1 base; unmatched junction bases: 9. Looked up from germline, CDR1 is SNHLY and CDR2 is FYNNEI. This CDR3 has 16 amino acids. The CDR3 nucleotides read TGTGCCAGCAGGGGTACAGGGGGCGCAAGGAACACTGAAGCTTTCTTT. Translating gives CASRGTGGARNTEAFF.

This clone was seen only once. The CDR3 protein is CASSVPLANEQFF. In DNA form, the CDR3 reads TGCGCCAGCAGCGTTCCCCTGGCCAATGAGCAGTTCTTC. This chain joins TRBV5-1 and TRBJ2-1; D is unclear. V was clipped by 4 bases and J by 6 bases, with 11 bases between them. This CDR3 is built from 13 residues. Germline assignment: CDR1 SGHRS and CDR2 YFSETQ.

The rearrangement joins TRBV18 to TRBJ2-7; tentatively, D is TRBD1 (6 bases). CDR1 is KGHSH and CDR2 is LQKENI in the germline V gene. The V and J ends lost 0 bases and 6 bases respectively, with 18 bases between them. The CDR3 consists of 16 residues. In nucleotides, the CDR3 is TGTGCCAGCTCACCACCGAACAGGGACGTGTGGTCCGAGCAGTACTTC. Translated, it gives CASSPPNRDVWSEQYF.

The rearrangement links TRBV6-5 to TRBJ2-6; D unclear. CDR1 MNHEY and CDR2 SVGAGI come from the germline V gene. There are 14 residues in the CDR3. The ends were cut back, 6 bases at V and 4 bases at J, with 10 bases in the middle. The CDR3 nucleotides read TGTGCCAGCAGGAGACATTCAGGGGCCAACGTCCTGACTTTC. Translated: CASRRHSGANVLTF.

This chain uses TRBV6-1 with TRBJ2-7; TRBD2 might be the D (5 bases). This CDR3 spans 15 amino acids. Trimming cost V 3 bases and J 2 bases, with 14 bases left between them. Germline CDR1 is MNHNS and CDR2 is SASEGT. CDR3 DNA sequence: TGTGCCAGCAGTGAGAGGGTCGTCGGGCCCTACGAGCAGTACTTC. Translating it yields CASSERVVGPYEQYF.